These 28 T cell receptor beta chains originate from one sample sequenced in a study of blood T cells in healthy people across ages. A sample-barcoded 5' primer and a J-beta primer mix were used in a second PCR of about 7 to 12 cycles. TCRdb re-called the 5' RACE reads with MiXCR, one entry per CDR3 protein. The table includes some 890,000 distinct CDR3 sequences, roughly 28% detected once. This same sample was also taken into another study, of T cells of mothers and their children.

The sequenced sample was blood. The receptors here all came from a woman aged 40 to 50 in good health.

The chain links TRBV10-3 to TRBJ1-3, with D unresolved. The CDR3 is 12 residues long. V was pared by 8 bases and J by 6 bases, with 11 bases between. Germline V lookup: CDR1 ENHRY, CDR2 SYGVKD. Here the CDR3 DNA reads TGTGCCATCTCATCGCCACAAAACACCATATATTTT. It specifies CAISSPQNTIYF.

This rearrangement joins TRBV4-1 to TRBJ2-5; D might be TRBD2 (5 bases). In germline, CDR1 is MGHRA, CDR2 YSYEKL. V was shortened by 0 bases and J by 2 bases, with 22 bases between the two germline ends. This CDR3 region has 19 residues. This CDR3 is CASSQESIELRRRQETQYF. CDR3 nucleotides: TGCGCCAGCAGCCAAGAGTCCATAGAGTTGCGGCGGAGGCAAGAGACCCAGTACTTC.

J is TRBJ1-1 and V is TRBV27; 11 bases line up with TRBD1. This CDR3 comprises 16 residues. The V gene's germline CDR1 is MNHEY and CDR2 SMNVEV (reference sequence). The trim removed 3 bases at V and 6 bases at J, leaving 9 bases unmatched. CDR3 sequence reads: CASSFDRGQGASEAFF. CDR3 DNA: TGTGCCAGCAGTTTCGATCGTGGACAGGGGGCTTCTGAAGCTTTCTTT.

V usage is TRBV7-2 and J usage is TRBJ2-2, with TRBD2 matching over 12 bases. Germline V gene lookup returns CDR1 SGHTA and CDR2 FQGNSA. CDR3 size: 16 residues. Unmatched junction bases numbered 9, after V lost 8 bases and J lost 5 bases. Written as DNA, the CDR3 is TGTGCCAGCGATTCTAGCGGGGGGGCAAGAACCGGGGAGCTGTTTTTT. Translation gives CASDSSGGARTGELFF. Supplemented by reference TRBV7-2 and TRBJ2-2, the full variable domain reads GAGVSQSPSNKVTEKGKDVELRCDPISGHTALYWYRQSLGQGLEFLIYFQGNSAPDKSGLPSDRFSAERTGGSVSTLTIQRTQQEDSAVYLCASDSSGGARTGELFFGEGSRLTVL.

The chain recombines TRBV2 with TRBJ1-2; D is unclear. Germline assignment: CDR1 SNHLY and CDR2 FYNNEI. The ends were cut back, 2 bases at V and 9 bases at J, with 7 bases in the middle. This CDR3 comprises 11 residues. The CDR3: CASSEFVSYTF. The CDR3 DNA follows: TGTGCCAGCAGTGAATTTGTTAGCTACACCTTC.

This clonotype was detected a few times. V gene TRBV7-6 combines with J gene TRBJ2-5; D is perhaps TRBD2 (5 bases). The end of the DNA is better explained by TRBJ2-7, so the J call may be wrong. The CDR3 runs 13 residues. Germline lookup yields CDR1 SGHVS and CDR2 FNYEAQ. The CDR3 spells CASSLGGMHEQYF. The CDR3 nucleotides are TGTGCCAGCAGCTTAGGAGGGATGCACGAGCAGTACTTC.

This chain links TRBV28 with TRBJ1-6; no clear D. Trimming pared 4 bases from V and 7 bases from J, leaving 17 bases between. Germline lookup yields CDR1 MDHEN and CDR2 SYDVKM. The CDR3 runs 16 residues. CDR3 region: CASSSPSGETNSPLHF. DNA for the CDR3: TGTGCCAGCAGTTCTCCGTCTGGCGAAACCAATTCACCCCTCCACTTT.

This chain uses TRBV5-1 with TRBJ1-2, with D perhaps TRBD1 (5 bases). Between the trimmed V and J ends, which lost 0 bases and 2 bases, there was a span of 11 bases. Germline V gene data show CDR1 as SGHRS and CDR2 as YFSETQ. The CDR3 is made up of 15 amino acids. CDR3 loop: CASSLGSGSNYGYTF. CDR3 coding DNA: TGCGCCAGCAGCTTGGGATCAGGGTCCAACTATGGCTACACCTTC.

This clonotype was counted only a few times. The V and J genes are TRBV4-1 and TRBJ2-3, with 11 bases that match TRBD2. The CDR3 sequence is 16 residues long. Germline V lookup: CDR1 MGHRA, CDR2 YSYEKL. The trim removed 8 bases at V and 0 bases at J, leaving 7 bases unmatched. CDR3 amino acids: CASGSSGGRSTDTQYF. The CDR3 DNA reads TGCGCCAGCGGGTCTAGCGGGGGGCGAAGCACAGATACGCAGTATTTT.

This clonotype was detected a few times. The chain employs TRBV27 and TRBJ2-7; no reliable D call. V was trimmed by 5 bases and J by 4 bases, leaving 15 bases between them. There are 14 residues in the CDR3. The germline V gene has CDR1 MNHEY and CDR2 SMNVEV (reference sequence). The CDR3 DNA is TGTGCCAGCAGTCCCCCGCTTCGACCTTACGAGCAGTACTTC. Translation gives CASSPPLRPYEQYF.

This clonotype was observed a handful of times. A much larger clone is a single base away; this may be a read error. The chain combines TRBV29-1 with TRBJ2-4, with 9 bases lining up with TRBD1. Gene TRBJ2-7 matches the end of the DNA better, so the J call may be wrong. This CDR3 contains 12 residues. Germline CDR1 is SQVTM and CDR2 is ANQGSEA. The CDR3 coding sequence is TGCAGCGTTGAAACAGGGGGCTGCGAGCAGTACTTC. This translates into CSVETGGCEQYF.

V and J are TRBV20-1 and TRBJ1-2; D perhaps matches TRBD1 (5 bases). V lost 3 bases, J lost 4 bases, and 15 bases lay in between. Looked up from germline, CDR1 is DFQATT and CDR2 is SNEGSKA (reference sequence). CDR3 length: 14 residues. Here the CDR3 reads CSASFRGPSYGYTF. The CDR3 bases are TGCAGTGCTAGTTTTAGGGGCCCGAGCTATGGCTACACCTTC.

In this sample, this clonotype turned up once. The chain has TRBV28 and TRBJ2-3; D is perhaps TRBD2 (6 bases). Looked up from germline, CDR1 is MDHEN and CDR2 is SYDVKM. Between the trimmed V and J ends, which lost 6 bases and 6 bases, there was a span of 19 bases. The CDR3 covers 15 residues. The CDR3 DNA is TGTGCCAGCAGAAAATTGGCCCCCGGGGGTGATACGCAGTATTTT. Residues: CASRKLAPGGDTQYF.

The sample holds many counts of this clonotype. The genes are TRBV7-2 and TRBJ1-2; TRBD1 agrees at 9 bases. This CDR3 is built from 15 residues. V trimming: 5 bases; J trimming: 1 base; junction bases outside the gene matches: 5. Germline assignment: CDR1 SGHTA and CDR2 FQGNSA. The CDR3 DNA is TGTGCCAGCAGCCCTGGACAGGGGATTAACTATGGCTACACCTTC. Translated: CASSPGQGINYGYTF. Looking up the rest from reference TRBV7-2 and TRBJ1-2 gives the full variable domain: GAGVSQSPSNKVTEKGKDVELRCDPISGHTALYWYRQSLGQGLEFLIYFQGNSAPDKSGLPSDRFSAERTGGSVSTLTIQRTQQEDSAVYLCASSPGQGINYGYTFGSGTRLTVV.

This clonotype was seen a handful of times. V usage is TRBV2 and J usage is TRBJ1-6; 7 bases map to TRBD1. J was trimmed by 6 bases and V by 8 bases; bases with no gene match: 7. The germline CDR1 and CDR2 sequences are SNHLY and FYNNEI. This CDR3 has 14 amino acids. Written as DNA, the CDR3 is TGTGCCAGCCCATCGGGACAGTTTAATTCACCCCTCCACTTT. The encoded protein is CASPSGQFNSPLHF.

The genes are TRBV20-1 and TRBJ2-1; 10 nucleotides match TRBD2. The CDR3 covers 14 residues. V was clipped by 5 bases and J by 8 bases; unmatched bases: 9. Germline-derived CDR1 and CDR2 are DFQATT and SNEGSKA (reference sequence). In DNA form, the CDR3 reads TGCAGTGCTGCAAGCGGGGGGGCTAACTATGAGCAGTTCTTC. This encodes CSAASGGANYEQFF.

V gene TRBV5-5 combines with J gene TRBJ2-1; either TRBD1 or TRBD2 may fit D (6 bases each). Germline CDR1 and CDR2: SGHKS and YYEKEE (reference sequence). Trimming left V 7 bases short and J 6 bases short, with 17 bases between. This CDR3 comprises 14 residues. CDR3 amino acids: CASAGTPGANEQFF. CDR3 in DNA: TGTGCCAGCGCCGGGACTCCGGGGGCCAATGAGCAGTTCTTC.

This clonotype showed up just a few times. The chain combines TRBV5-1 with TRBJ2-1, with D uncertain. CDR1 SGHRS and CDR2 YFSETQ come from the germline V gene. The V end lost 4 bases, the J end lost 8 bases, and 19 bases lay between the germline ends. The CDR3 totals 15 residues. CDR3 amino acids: CASSGGMTTGDEQFF. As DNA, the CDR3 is TGCGCCAGCAGCGGCGGCATGACAACGGGCGATGAGCAGTTCTTC.

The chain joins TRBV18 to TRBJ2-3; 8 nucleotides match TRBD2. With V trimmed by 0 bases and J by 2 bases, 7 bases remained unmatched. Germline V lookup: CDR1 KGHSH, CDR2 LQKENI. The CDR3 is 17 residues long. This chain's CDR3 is CASSPPGGGGPTDTQYF. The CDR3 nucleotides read TGTGCCAGCTCACCACCCGGTGGCGGGGGGCCCACAGATACGCAGTATTTT. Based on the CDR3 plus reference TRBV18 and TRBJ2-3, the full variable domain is NAGVMQNPRHLVRRRGQEARLRCSPMKGHSHVYWYRQLPEEGLKFMVYLQKENIIDESGMPKERFSAEFPKEGPSILRIQQVVRGDSAAYFCASSPPGGGGPTDTQYFGPGTRLTVL.

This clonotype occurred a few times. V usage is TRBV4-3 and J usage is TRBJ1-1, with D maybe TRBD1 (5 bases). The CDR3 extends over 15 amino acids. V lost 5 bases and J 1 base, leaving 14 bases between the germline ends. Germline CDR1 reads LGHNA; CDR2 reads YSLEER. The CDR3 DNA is TGCGCCAGCAGCGTATCAGACAGATCGAACACTGAAGCTTTCTTT. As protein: CASSVSDRSNTEAFF.

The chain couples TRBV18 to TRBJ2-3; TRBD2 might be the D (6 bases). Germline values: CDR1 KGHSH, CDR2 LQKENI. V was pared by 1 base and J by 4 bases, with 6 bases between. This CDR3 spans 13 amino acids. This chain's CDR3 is CASSPREADTQYF. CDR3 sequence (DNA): TGTGCCAGCTCACCACGGGAGGCAGATACGCAGTATTTT. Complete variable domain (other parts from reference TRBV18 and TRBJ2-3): NAGVMQNPRHLVRRRGQEARLRCSPMKGHSHVYWYRQLPEEGLKFMVYLQKENIIDESGMPKERFSAEFPKEGPSILRIQQVVRGDSAAYFCASSPREADTQYFGPGTRLTVL.

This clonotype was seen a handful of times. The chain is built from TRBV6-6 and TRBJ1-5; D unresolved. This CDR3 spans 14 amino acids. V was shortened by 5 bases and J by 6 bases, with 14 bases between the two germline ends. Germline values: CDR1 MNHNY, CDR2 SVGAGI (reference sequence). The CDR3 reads CASSDPGRGQPQHF. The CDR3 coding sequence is TGTGCCAGCAGTGACCCAGGACGGGGTCAGCCCCAGCATTTT.

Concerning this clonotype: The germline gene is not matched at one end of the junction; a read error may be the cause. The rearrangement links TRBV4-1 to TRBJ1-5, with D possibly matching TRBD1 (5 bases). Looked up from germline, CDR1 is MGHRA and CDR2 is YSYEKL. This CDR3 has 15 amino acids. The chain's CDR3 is CVSSQGGAIGRPQHF. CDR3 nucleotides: TGCGTCAGCAGCCAAGGAGGGGCAATTGGACGGCCCCAGCATTTT.

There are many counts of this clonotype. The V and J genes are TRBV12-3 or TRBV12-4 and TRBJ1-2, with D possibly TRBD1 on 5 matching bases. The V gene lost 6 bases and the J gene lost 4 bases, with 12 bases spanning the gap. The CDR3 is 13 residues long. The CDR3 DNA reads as TGTGCCAGCAGACGGGGGGAGGTCTATGGCTACACCTTC. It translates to CASRRGEVYGYTF.

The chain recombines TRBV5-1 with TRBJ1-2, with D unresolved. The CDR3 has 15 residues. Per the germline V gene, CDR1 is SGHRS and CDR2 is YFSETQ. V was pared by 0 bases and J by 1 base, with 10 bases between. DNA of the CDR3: TGCGCCAGCAGCTTGGTCTACGATAGTAACTATGGCTACACCTTC. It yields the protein CASSLVYDSNYGYTF.

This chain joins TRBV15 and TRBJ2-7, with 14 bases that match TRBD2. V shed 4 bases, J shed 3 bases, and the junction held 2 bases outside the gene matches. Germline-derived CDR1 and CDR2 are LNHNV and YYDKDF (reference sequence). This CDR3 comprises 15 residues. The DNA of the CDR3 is TGTGCCACCAGCACGGGGACTAGCGGGAGCTACGAGCAGTACTTC. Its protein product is CATSTGTSGSYEQYF.

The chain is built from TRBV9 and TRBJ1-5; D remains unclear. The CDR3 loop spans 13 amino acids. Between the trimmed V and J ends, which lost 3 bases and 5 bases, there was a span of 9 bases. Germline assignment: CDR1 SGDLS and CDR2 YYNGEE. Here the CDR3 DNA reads TGTGCCAGCAGCGCCGGGCCCGATCAGCCCCAGCATTTT. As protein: CASSAGPDQPQHF.

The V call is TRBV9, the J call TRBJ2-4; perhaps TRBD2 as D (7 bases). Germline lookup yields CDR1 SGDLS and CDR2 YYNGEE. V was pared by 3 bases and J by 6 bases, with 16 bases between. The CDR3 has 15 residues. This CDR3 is CASSEGGEGGNIQYF. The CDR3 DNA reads TGTGCCAGCAGCGAAGGGGGGGAGGGAGGAAACATTCAGTACTTC.